The next 28 T cell receptor beta chains were all read from a single sample in a study of control samples from healthy donors and cancer patients. TCRdb's table, derived via immunoSEQ multiplex PCR, lists solely in-frame clones and lacks some. This sample has a few hundred thousand clones; 90% occur once, and the top ten carry 5.5% to 7.5%. The source material was PBMCs. The receptors here all came from a man aged 35-49 years with head and neck cancer.

The genes are TRBV7-3 and TRBJ1-6; D possibly corresponds to TRBD1 (6 bases). CDR1 is SGHTA, CDR2 FQGTGA, per germline. The CDR3 totals 14 residues. V lost 2 bases to trimming and J lost 6 bases, with 8 bases between them. The CDR3 is CASSLGQPNSPLHF. CDR3 sequence (DNA): TGTGCCAGCAGCTTAGGACAGCCTAATTCACCCCTCCACTTT.

The rearrangement uses TRBV29-1 and TRBJ2-7, with D unclear. V shed 4 bases and J shed 0 bases, with 4 bases lying between them. This CDR3 is built from 11 residues. Germline V gives CDR1 SQVTM, CDR2 ANQGSEA. In DNA form, the CDR3 reads TGCAGCGTTGGGGTCTCCTACGAGCAGTACTTC. Translation gives CSVGVSYEQYF.

V and J are TRBV28 and TRBJ1-2, with TRBD1 as a possible D gene (6 bases). Germline V gives CDR1 MDHEN, CDR2 SYDVKM. Deletions cut 7 bases from V and 4 bases from J, with 16 bases between. This CDR3 comprises 14 residues. CDR3 amino acids: CASTGGRGAYGYTF. The CDR3 DNA follows: TGTGCCAGCACGGGAGGCAGGGGTGCCTATGGCTACACCTTC.

This clone came up once. The CDR3 coding sequence is TGTGCCAGCATGGGGAGGGCAGGGGGTCCCTATGGCTACACCTTC. It specifies CASMGRAGGPYGYTF. The rearrangement joins TRBV7-9 to TRBJ1-2, with TRBD1 matching 7 bases. Germline assignment: CDR1 SEHNR and CDR2 FQNEAQ (reference sequence). The CDR3 spans 15 residues. V shed 7 bases, J shed 4 bases, and the junction held 12 bases outside the gene matches. The variable domain in full, with the rest retrieved from reference TRBV7-9 and TRBJ1-2, is DTGVSQNPRHKITKRGQNVTFRCDPISEHNRLYWYRQTLGQGPEFLTYFQNEAQLEKSRLLSDRFSAERPKGSFSTLEIQRTEQGDSAMYLCASMGRAGGPYGYTFGSGTRLTVV.

V is TRBV7-3 and J is TRBJ2-1; weak D call: TRBD2 (6 bases). The CDR3 is made up of 15 amino acids. The germline CDR1 and CDR2 sequences are SGHTA and FQGTGA. The V end was cut by 4 bases, the J end by 6 bases, with 16 bases between. CDR3: CASSSRGSSGNEQFF. The CDR3 DNA follows: TGTGCCAGCAGCTCCCGGGGGTCTTCTGGCAATGAGCAGTTCTTC.

This clone was observed a few times. The rearrangement uses TRBV6-5 and TRBJ1-1; no reliable D call. The V gene lost 0 bases and the J gene lost 6 bases, with 5 bases spanning the gap. The CDR3 covers 12 residues. From germline, CDR1 is MNHEY and CDR2 SVGAGI. CDR3 in amino acids: CASSYSRSEAFF. CDR3 DNA sequence: TGTGCCAGCAGTTACTCTAGGTCTGAAGCTTTCTTT.

V gene TRBV6-5 combines with J gene TRBJ2-7; D may be TRBD1 (6 bases). Germline CDR1 is MNHEY and CDR2 is SVGAGI. Trimming removed 4 bases at V and 6 bases at J, with 10 bases between. The CDR3 has 12 residues. Here the CDR3 reads CASSSGTSEQYF. The CDR3 DNA reads as TGTGCCAGCAGTTCCGGGACATCCGAGCAGTACTTC.

The chain combines TRBV11-2 with TRBJ2-7; a weak D match, TRBD2 (6 bases). With 4 bases removed from V and 2 bases from J, the gap between germline ends came to 18 bases. The CDR3 spans 16 residues. CDR1 and CDR2 (germline): SGHAT, FQNNGV. CDR3 nucleotides: TGTGCCAGCAGCTCCCGTGCGGCCGGCGGGACCTACGAGCAGTACTTC. It yields the protein CASSSRAAGGTYEQYF.

V and J are TRBV12-3 or TRBV12-4 and TRBJ2-1; tentatively, D is TRBD1 (5 bases). The CDR3 is made up of 13 amino acids. Trimming shortened V by 3 bases and J by 6 bases, and 9 bases separated the two germline ends. The CDR3 DNA reads TGTGCCAGCAGTTTCGGGCAGGGCAATGAGCAGTTCTTC. This translates into CASSFGQGNEQFF.

V gene TRBV4-3 combines with J gene TRBJ2-5; TRBD2 matches at 10 bases. The CDR3 runs to 19 residues. The germline V gene encodes CDR1 LGHNA and CDR2 YSLEER. With 0 bases clipped from V and 4 bases from J, the junction kept 14 bases outside the gene matches. In DNA form, the CDR3 reads TGCGCCAGCAGCCAAGATAGGGGAAGTGGAGCGGGGGGGCTAGAGACCCAGTACTTC. Amino acids: CASSQDRGSGAGGLETQYF.

The gene calls are TRBV5-8 and TRBJ2-2; D is undetermined. Germline CDR1 SGHTS, CDR2 YDEGEE. Trimming took off 2 bases at V and 6 bases at J, with 14 bases between the two ends. The CDR3 loop spans 15 amino acids. The CDR3 spells CASSLEGFFPGELFF. The CDR3 DNA follows: TGTGCCAGCAGCTTAGAAGGGTTCTTTCCCGGGGAGCTGTTTTTT.

This chain uses TRBV10-2 with TRBJ1-5; 8 bases are shared with TRBD1. Trimming removed 6 bases from V and 5 bases from J; junction bases left unmatched: 9. The CDR3 totals 15 residues. Germline values: CDR1 WSHSY, CDR2 SAAADI. The CDR3 DNA follows: TGCGCCAGCAGCCGCGACAGGGGCTCATATCAGCCCCAGCATTTT. This sequence encodes CASSRDRGSYQPQHF.

CDR3 protein: CASRESSGNTIYF. Written as DNA, the CDR3 is TGTGCCAGCAGGGAGAGCTCTGGAAACACCATATATTTT. The chain has TRBV11-1 and TRBJ1-3; D remains ambiguous. This CDR3 has 13 amino acids. Germline V gives CDR1 SGHAT, CDR2 FQDESV (reference sequence). Trimming shortened V by 6 bases and J by 0 bases, and 6 bases separated the two germline ends.

V usage is TRBV27 and J usage is TRBJ1-4; D gene uncertain. V gave up 10 bases and J gave up 8 bases, with 35 bases separating them. CDR3 length: 19 residues. The germline CDR1 and CDR2 sequences are MNHEY and SMNVEV (reference sequence). CDR3 nucleotides: TGTGCCACAGAGGGAGGGTATTACCCGAACGGGCCCTTTAGGGAAAAACTGTTTTTT. It yields the protein CATEGGYYPNGPFREKLFF.

This clone was counted a few times. This chain connects TRBV6-2 or TRBV6-3 to TRBJ2-7, with D uncertain. Germline V gene sequence: CDR1 MNHEY, CDR2 SVGEGT. CDR3 length: 13 amino acids. With 2 bases removed from V and 0 bases from J, the gap between germline ends came to 5 bases. The CDR3 DNA sequence: TGTGCCAGCAGTTACGGGCCCTCCTACGAGCAGTACTTC. Translated, it gives CASSYGPSYEQYF.

The chain joins TRBV5-1 to TRBJ1-1, with D maybe TRBD1 (6 bases). CDR3 length equals 14 residues. Trimming stripped 5 bases from V and 8 bases from J, with 19 bases between. Germline assignment: CDR1 SGHRS and CDR2 YFSETQ. DNA of the CDR3: TGCGCCAGCAGGGATGGACAGTTCCGAGGGGAAGCTTTCTTT. Its protein is CASRDGQFRGEAFF.

The chain has TRBV18 and TRBJ1-5, with a possible D match to TRBD1 (5 bases). V was shortened by 6 bases and J by 0 bases, with 9 bases between the two germline ends. Germline-derived CDR1 and CDR2 are KGHSH and LQKENI. This CDR3 contains 14 residues. This CDR3 reads CASSRRDSNQPQHF. The CDR3 region has the DNA TGTGCCAGCTCTCGCAGGGATAGCAATCAGCCCCAGCATTTT.

The chain combines TRBV6-5 with TRBJ2-2; perhaps TRBD2 as D (6 bases). V lost 9 bases and J 8 bases, leaving 10 bases between the germline ends. Germline V gives CDR1 MNHEY, CDR2 SVGAGI. The CDR3 totals 11 residues. The CDR3 DNA reads as TGTGCCAGTCGGACTATGGGGGAGCTGTTTTTT. Its translation: CASRTMGELFF.

V gene TRBV11-2 combines with J gene TRBJ2-1, with D perhaps assigned TRBD1 or TRBD2 (6 bases each). Per the germline V gene, CDR1 is SGHAT and CDR2 is FQNNGV. V was pared by 8 bases and J by 5 bases, with 25 bases between. This CDR3 comprises 17 residues. Here the CDR3 DNA reads TGTGCCAGCTTCATATGGCCGGCGGGACACCTAAACAATGAGCAGTTCTTC. Amino acids: CASFIWPAGHLNNEQFF.

This clone has just a few counts. This chain uses TRBV4-2 with TRBJ1-5; D gene unclear. The CDR3 totals 14 residues. The germline V gene has CDR1 LGHNA and CDR2 YNFKEQ. With 2 bases removed from V and 4 bases from J, the gap between germline ends came to 9 bases. The CDR3 DNA reads as TGTGCCAGCAGCCAATTGGATGAGAATCAGCCCCAGCATTTT. Residues: CASSQLDENQPQHF.

This clone appeared a single time. The chain is built from TRBV24-1 and TRBJ2-1; D is possibly TRBD1 (6 bases). V was clipped by 3 bases and J by 2 bases, with 10 bases between them. This CDR3 region has 15 residues. Germline values: CDR1 KGHDR, CDR2 SFDVKD. CDR3 DNA: TGTGCCACCAGTGATACCCGGGACACCTACAATGAGCAGTTCTTC. This gives the protein CATSDTRDTYNEQFF.

A single count supports this clone. The CDR3 nucleotides read TGTGCCAGCTCACGAGACAGGACCAATCAGCCCCAGCATTTT. This sequence encodes CASSRDRTNQPQHF. The genes are TRBV18 and TRBJ1-5; D possibly corresponds to TRBD1 (6 bases). CDR1 is KGHSH, CDR2 LQKENI, per germline. The CDR3 loop spans 14 amino acids. Trimming took 4 bases from V and 3 from J, leaving 10 bases between them.

The chain is built from TRBV29-1 and TRBJ2-2, with a possible D match to TRBD1 (5 bases). V shed 4 bases and J shed 4 bases, with 16 bases lying between them. Looked up from germline, CDR1 is SQVTM and CDR2 is ANQGSEA. The CDR3 contains 15 residues. The CDR3 spells CSVGQKGSSTGELFF. DNA of the CDR3: TGCAGCGTTGGACAGAAGGGGTCTTCCACCGGGGAGCTGTTTTTT.

This rearrangement joins TRBV2 to TRBJ1-2; D unclear. CDR1 SNHLY and CDR2 FYNNEI come from the germline V gene. This CDR3 region has 13 residues. Trimming took off 7 bases at V and 1 base at J, with 10 bases between the two ends. CDR3 in amino acids: CASTRGVNYGYTF. CDR3 sequence (DNA): TGTGCCAGCACGCGGGGAGTTAACTATGGCTACACCTTC.

J is TRBJ2-7 and V is TRBV6-5; TRBD2 matches 8 bases. Trimming at V came to 6 bases and at J to 5 bases, leaving 12 bases not matched to a gene. The CDR3 has 15 residues. CDR1 MNHEY and CDR2 SVGAGI come from the germline V gene. CDR3 in DNA: TGTGCCAGCAGATACGAGGGACTAGGGATCAACGAGCAGTACTTC. Residues: CASRYEGLGINEQYF.

The chain recombines TRBV7-2 with TRBJ1-2, with D hard to call. CDR3 size: 14 residues. V lost 2 bases to trimming and J lost 1 base, with 8 bases between them. CDR1 SGHTA and CDR2 FQGNSA come from the germline V gene. CDR3 in DNA: TGTGCCAGCAGCTTAAGCACGGGTAACTATGGCTACACCTTC. Its translation: CASSLSTGNYGYTF.

The CDR3 DNA is TGTGCCAGCAGCTTGTTACAGCGGAACACTGAAGCTTTCTTT. It is translated as CASSLLQRNTEAFF. The chain links TRBV5-4 to TRBJ1-1, with D unresolved. Deletions cut 1 base from V and 1 base from J, with 8 bases between. CDR1 and CDR2 from the germline V gene are SGHNT and YYREEE (reference sequence). The CDR3 is made up of 14 amino acids.

V and J are TRBV18 and TRBJ1-2; 9 nucleotides line up with TRBD1. The germline gives CDR1 KGHSH, CDR2 LQKENI. V was clipped by 6 bases and J by 4 bases; unmatched bases: 15. There are 17 residues in the CDR3. The CDR3 here is CASSRSRGQGEGYGYTF. The CDR3 DNA reads as TGTGCCAGCTCCCGATCAAGGGGACAGGGTGAAGGCTATGGCTACACCTTC. The whole variable domain, remainder taken from reference TRBV18 and TRBJ1-2, is NAGVMQNPRHLVRRRGQEARLRCSPMKGHSHVYWYRQLPEEGLKFMVYLQKENIIDESGMPKERFSAEFPKEGPSILRIQQVVRGDSAAYFCASSRSRGQGEGYGYTFGSGTRLTVV.